This entry lists 22 T cell receptor beta chains sequenced from one sample in a study of brain metastases from non-small cell lung cancer. TCRdb's table, derived via immunoSEQ multiplex PCR, lists solely in-frame clones and lacks some. The sample has thousands of clones; around 84% are singletons. The sequencing sample was made of tumor-adjacent normal tissue. These receptors all come from a donor at least 40 years old with non-small cell lung cancer.

V and J are TRBV30 and TRBJ2-7; no reliable D call. This CDR3 contains 13 residues. Germline CDR1 GTSNPN, CDR2 SVGIG (reference sequence). Trimming removed 4 bases from V and 3 bases from J, with 13 bases in between. The CDR3 spells CAWTNWADYEQYF. The CDR3 bases are TGTGCCTGGACTAATTGGGCAGACTACGAGCAGTACTTC.

V usage is TRBV28 and J usage is TRBJ2-3; unclear D gene. Germline V gene sequence: CDR1 MDHEN, CDR2 SYDVKM. Trimming cost V 1 base and J 2 bases, with 13 bases left between them. The CDR3 length is 16 residues. The CDR3 reads CASSLYVPKDTDTQYF. CDR3 sequence (DNA): TGTGCCAGCAGTTTATACGTCCCAAAAGACACAGATACGCAGTATTTT.

The chain couples TRBV19 to TRBJ2-3, with 14 bases identical to TRBD2. Germline V gene lookup returns CDR1 LNHDA and CDR2 SQIVND (reference sequence). The CDR3 contains 17 residues. The ends lost 3 bases at V and 7 bases at J; junction bases unmatched: 9. The CDR3 sequence: CASSIRRLAGGNHTQYF. CDR3 in DNA: TGTGCCAGTAGTATTCGCAGACTAGCGGGAGGGAACCATACGCAGTATTTT.

This clone was counted a single time. The chain uses TRBV5-6 and TRBJ1-2, with TRBD1 as a possible D gene (6 bases). Germline lookup yields CDR1 SGHDT and CDR2 YYEEEE. Trimming removed 0 bases from V and 2 bases from J, with 11 bases in between. CDR3 length: 15 amino acids. For the CDR3, the DNA is TGTGCCAGCAGCTTGGAATCGGGGGGCAACTATGGCTACACCTTC. This encodes CASSLESGGNYGYTF.

The chain combines TRBV5-1 with TRBJ2-3; no clear D gene. V lost 0 bases to trimming and J lost 2 bases, with 13 bases between them. The CDR3 has 16 residues. Per the germline V gene, CDR1 is SGHRS and CDR2 is YFSETQ. In DNA form, the CDR3 reads TGCGCCAGCAGCTTGGCGTCAGTTGGCCACACAGATACGCAGTATTTT. Protein: CASSLASVGHTDTQYF.

As for this clone: At one of its ends the junction is not consistent with the germline gene, which may arise from a read error. The chain combines TRBV20-1 with TRBJ1-3; 7 nucleotides match TRBD1. Germline CDR1 DFQATT, CDR2 SNEGSKA (reference sequence). CDR3 length: 14 residues. CDR3 amino acids: CSTSHRGSGNTIYF. As DNA, the CDR3 is TGCAGTACTAGTCACAGGGGATCGGGAAACACCATATATTTT.

The chain uses TRBV10-3 and TRBJ2-3, with 8 bases matching TRBD2. CDR3 length equals 18 residues. The trim removed 10 bases at V and 3 bases at J, leaving 21 bases unmatched. Germline CDR1 is ENHRY and CDR2 is SYGVKD. The CDR3 protein is CATSAGGRIARGTDTQYF. The CDR3 DNA follows: TGTGCCACCTCGGCGGGCGGGAGGATCGCTAGGGGAACAGATACGCAGTATTTT.

The chain uses TRBV7-9 and TRBJ2-2; no reliable D call. Per the germline V gene, CDR1 is SEHNR and CDR2 is FQNEAQ (reference sequence). The CDR3 has 15 amino acids. Trimming stripped 6 bases from V and 6 bases from J, with 17 bases between. Here the CDR3 reads CASRSIEFGPGELFF. CDR3 nucleotide sequence: TGTGCCAGCAGATCTATTGAATTTGGTCCCGGGGAGCTGTTTTTT.

The genes are TRBV15 and TRBJ2-2; D may be TRBD2 (5 bases). Per germline, CDR1 LNHNV and CDR2 YYDKDF (reference sequence). The V end was cut by 0 bases, the J end by 6 bases, with 17 bases between. The CDR3 totals 17 residues. CDR3 in amino acids: CATSREGVLVLPGELFF. CDR3 DNA: TGTGCCACCAGCAGAGAGGGAGTATTAGTACTCCCCGGGGAGCTGTTTTTT.

This chain connects TRBV13 to TRBJ2-7; D is ambiguous. Trimming cost V 0 bases and J 0 bases, with 9 bases left between them. This CDR3 has 15 residues. From germline, CDR1 is PRHDT and CDR2 FYEKMQ (reference sequence). The CDR3 coding sequence is TGTGCCAGCAGCTTAGGGGTTACAAGCTCCTACGAGCAGTACTTC. It translates to CASSLGVTSSYEQYF.

The chain couples TRBV5-1 to TRBJ2-2; the match to TRBD2 covers 7 bases. The CDR3 length is 16 residues. The V gene end was trimmed by 6 bases and the J gene end by 3 bases; junction bases not matched to a gene: 11. Germline lookup yields CDR1 SGHRS and CDR2 YFSETQ. This chain's CDR3 is CASTAGRLADTGELFF. The CDR3 DNA sequence: TGCGCCAGCACGGCGGGTAGGCTAGCGGACACCGGGGAGCTGTTTTTT.

The CDR3 sequence is CASSLSGTRNQETQYF. The CDR3 nucleotides are TGTGCCAGCAGTCTCTCCGGGACGAGAAATCAAGAGACCCAGTACTTC. This rearrangement joins TRBV28 to TRBJ2-5, with D perhaps matching TRBD1 or TRBD2 (5 bases each). The V gene's germline CDR1 is MDHEN and CDR2 SYDVKM. With 5 bases removed from V and 2 bases from J, the gap between germline ends came to 18 bases. This CDR3 has 16 amino acids.

This clone was seen a handful of times. V and J are TRBV4-1 and TRBJ1-5; no clear D. CDR1 MGHRA and CDR2 YSYEKL come from the germline V gene. The CDR3 length is 16 residues. Trimming took off 4 bases at V and 4 bases at J, with 17 bases between the two ends. The CDR3 sequence is CASSPQGQAWNQPQHF. CDR3 coding DNA: TGCGCCAGCAGCCCTCAAGGGCAAGCTTGGAATCAGCCCCAGCATTTT.

The rearrangement uses TRBV20-1 and TRBJ2-5; no clear D gene. The CDR3 contains 11 residues. Looked up from germline, CDR1 is DFQATT and CDR2 is SNEGSKA (reference sequence). V lost 3 bases and J 5 bases, leaving 7 bases between the germline ends. The CDR3, as DNA: TGCAGTGCTAGTTATCTGGAGACCCAGTACTTC. This sequence encodes CSASYLETQYF.

The chain couples TRBV19 to TRBJ2-1; weak D call: TRBD2 (6 bases). Trimming removed 6 bases at V and 4 bases at J, with 13 bases between. In germline, CDR1 is LNHDA, CDR2 SQIVND (reference sequence). The CDR3 length is 14 residues. CDR3 in DNA: TGTGCCAGTAGAGTAGGAGGGCCTTACAATGAGCAGTTCTTC. Protein: CASRVGGPYNEQFF.

This clone was seen a few times. V gene TRBV2 combines with J gene TRBJ2-7; no reliable D call. V dropped 1 base and J dropped 6 bases, with 10 bases sitting between them. Germline CDR1 reads SNHLY; CDR2 reads FYNNEI. This CDR3 has 13 residues. CDR3 coding DNA: TGTGCCAGCAGTGAAGAGGTTGGCCCCGAGCAGTACTTC. Translation: CASSEEVGPEQYF.

The gene calls are TRBV9 and TRBJ2-7; a possible D gene is TRBD2 (6 bases). Trimming removed 0 bases at V and 3 bases at J, with 13 bases between. This CDR3 contains 15 residues. Germline CDR1 reads SGDLS; CDR2 reads YYNGEE. The CDR3 here is CASSVESGERYEQYF. The CDR3 bases are TGTGCCAGCAGCGTAGAATCGGGAGAACGCTACGAGCAGTACTTC.

This clone was found a few times. The chain uses TRBV9 and TRBJ2-1; 7 bases are a match to TRBD2. CDR3 length equals 15 residues. Unmatched junction bases numbered 6, after V lost 4 bases and J lost 2 bases. CDR1 and CDR2 from the germline V gene are SGDLS and YYNGEE. CDR3 sequence: CASSSSGTAYNEQFF. DNA for the CDR3: TGTGCCAGCAGCTCCAGCGGGACCGCCTACAATGAGCAGTTCTTC.

The CDR3, as DNA: TGTGCCAGCAGTCTCCCCGGGACAGGGCTTTCACCCCTCCACTTT. Amino acids: CASSLPGTGLSPLHF. The V and J genes are TRBV28 and TRBJ1-6; 9 bases are a match to TRBD1. This CDR3 spans 15 amino acids. The germline gives CDR1 MDHEN, CDR2 SYDVKM. The J segment lost 9 bases and the V segment lost 5 bases, leaving 8 bases of the junction unmatched.

The chain links TRBV7-9 to TRBJ2-7, with 7 bases lining up with TRBD1. V gave up 1 base and J gave up 9 bases; unmatched junction bases: 6. CDR1 and CDR2 (germline): SEHNR, FQNEAQ (reference sequence). The CDR3 is 13 residues long. Here the CDR3 DNA reads TGTGCCAGCAGCTTAGGACAGGGAACCGGGCAGTACTTC. Its translation: CASSLGQGTGQYF.

This clone was recorded once. This chain joins TRBV9 and TRBJ2-1; D uncertain. Germline V gene sequence: CDR1 SGDLS, CDR2 YYNGEE. V lost 0 bases, J lost 0 bases, and 10 bases lay in between. The CDR3 sequence is 16 residues long. The CDR3 spells CASSVVEQSSYNEQFF. In DNA form, the CDR3 reads TGTGCCAGCAGCGTAGTGGAACAAAGCTCCTACAATGAGCAGTTCTTC.

The rearrangement joins TRBV6-6 to TRBJ1-2; maybe TRBD1 (6 bases). With 4 bases removed from V and 2 bases from J, the gap between germline ends came to 14 bases. The V gene's germline CDR1 is MNHNY and CDR2 SVGAGI (reference sequence). The CDR3 totals 15 residues. CDR3 DNA: TGTGCCAGCAGTTTACAGGGCCCCTTAAACTATGGCTACACCTTC. This translates into CASSLQGPLNYGYTF.